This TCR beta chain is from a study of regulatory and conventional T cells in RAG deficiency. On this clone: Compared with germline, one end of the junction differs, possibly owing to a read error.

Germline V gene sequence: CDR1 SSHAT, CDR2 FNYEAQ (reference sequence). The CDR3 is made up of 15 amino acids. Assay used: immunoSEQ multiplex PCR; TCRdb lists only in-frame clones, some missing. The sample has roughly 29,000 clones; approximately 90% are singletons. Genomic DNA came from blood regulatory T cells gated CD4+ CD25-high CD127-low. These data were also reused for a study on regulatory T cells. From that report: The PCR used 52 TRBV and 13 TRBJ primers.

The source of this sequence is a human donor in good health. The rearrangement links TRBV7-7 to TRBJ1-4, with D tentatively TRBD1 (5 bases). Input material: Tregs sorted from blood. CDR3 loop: CASSLNPGRDEKLFF. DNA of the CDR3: TGTGCTAGCAGCTTAAACCCTGGCAGGGATGAAAAACTGTTTTTT.